This T cell receptor (beta chain) was sequenced during a study of CD8+ T cells in alopecia areata. RNA was extracted and reverse transcribed into cDNA as the sequencing template. Generated by immunoSEQ multiplex PCR, the TCRdb table keeps only in-frame clones and is missing some. The table records roughly 120,000 clones, 35% to 45% of them present only once. Regarding this clone: Different DNA sequences within this sample yield the same CDR3.

Collected material from alopecia areata patients comprised lesional scalp punch biopsies and peripheral blood. CD4+ and CD8+ T cells were sorted from PBMCs. The CDR3 sequence is 9 residues long. The ends were cut back, 3 bases at V and 6 bases at J, with 2 bases in the middle. The germline V gene encodes CDR1 SQVTM and CDR2 ANQGSEA. The V gene is TRBV29-1, the J gene TRBJ1-2; D remains unclear. This receptor was taken from a human donor with alopecia areata. The sample was CD4+ T cells sorted from blood. The CDR3 sequence: CSVEHGYTF. CDR3 coding DNA: TGCAGCGTTGAGCATGGCTACACCTTC.